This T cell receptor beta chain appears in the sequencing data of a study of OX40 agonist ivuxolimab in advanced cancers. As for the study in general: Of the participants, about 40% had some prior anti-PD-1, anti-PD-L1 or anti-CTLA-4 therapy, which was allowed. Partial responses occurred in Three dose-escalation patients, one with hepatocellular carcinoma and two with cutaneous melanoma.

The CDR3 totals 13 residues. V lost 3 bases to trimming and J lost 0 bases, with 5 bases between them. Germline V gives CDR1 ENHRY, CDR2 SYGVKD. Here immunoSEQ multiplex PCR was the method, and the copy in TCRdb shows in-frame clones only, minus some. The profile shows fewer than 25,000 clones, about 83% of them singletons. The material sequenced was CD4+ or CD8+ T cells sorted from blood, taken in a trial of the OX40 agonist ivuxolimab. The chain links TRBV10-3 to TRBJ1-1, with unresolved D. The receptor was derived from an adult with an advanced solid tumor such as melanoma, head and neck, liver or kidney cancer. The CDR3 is CAISELLNTEAFF. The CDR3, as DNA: TGTGCCATCAGTGAACTCCTGAACACTGAAGCTTTCTTT.